This T cell receptor beta chain was sequenced during a study of blood T cell repertoires in COVID-19 (dated by TCRdb to 2020 to 2021). About the study as a whole: Samples covering the acute and convalescent phases of COVID-19 were provided by collaborators in the United States, Italy and Spain. The prospective study material was composed of cDNA or gDNA derived from T cells, B-cell-depleted T cells, or PBMCs. Subjects who had been exposed to COVID-19, were actively infected with it, or had recovered from it provided the deeply sampled blood TCRbeta repertoires that made up the dataset. The repertoires were released in a freely available public database meant as a resource for research on the immune response to SARS-CoV-2. The samples were drawn from the first 160 participants of the ongoing ImmuneRACE study and from 1,254 subjects provided by 6 global collaborators. Nearly every sample came with metadata listing a de-identified subject ID, COVID-19 status, age in years and sex. Where available, HLA class I and class II types were taken from metadata supplied by the sample provider and were not determined by assay-based typing. The paper as a whole reports these results and caveats: How much clinical and demographic metadata was included differed by source and by participant, and the metadata was provided uncurated.

At one collaborating source in Seattle, patients were enrolled during active infection and were followed longitudinally through the course of disease. The collaborating institutions used their own protocols to collect whole blood in K2EDTA tubes. For TCRbeta analysis, collaborators shipped samples as frozen whole blood, isolated PBMCs, or DNA extracted from either of those sample types. TCRbeta CDR3 regions were amplified from genomic DNA by means of the immunoSEQ Assay, a bias-controlled multiplex PCR. From the authors' description of their analysis: The number of nucleated cells in each sample was estimated from the amplification of reference gene primers within the assay. Sequence reads were collapsed and filtered to measure the absolute abundance of every unique TCRbeta CDR3 rearrangement. For each sample, productive Simpson clonality was calculated as the square root of Simpson's diversity index across productive rearrangements. TCRdb provides this immuneACCESS table in a form limited to in-frame rearrangements. Some clones are lacking; in checked studies, under half of them reflect an unresolved V gene, and why the rest are absent is not known. D and trimming were read from the DNA, whereas the V and J calls and clone size are those reported in that table. The sample contains roughly 440,000 clones, 88% of them found a single time. The ten most abundant clones make up approximately 12% of the sample.

From the germline V gene (reference sequence), CDR1 is SEHNR and CDR2 is FQNEAQ. From V the trimming removes 1 base and from J it removes 2 bases, while the gene matches leave 8 bases of the junction unaccounted for. From the cysteine up to the phenylalanine, the CDR3 has a length of 17 residues. Only the CDR3 region is kept as DNA, spanning 51 bases read in frame from base 1. On this clone itself: Its recognized antigen is unknown. Per-nucleotide qualities are absent, and no much larger clonotype sits a single base away.

This receptor was identified in a woman between 50 and 59 years old with COVID-19, enrolled during active disease. Recombination connected TRBV7-9 to TRBJ1-5; TRBD1 aligns with 7 central bases. Sequencing was performed on peripheral blood. CDR3 sequence: CASSLEGAGGRNQPQHF. The DNA sequence follows: TGTGCCAGCAGCTTAGAGGGGGCAGGGGGGCGCAATCAGCCCCAGCATTTT.